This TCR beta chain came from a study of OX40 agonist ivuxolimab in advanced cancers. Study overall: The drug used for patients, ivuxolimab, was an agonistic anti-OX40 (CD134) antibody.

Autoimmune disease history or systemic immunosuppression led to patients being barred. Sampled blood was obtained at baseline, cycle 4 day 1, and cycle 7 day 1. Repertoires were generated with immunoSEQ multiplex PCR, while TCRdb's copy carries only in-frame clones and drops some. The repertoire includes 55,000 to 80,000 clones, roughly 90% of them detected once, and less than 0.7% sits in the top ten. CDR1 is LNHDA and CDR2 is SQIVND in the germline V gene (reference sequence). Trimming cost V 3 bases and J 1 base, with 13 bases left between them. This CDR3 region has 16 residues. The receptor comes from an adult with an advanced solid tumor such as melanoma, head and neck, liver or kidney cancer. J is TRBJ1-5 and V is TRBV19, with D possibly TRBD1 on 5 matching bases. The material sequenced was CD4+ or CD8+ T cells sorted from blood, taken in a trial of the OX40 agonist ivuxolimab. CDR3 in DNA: TGTGCCAGTAGTATTAACCGACAGAACAGCAATCAGCCCCAGCATTTT. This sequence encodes CASSINRQNSNQPQHF.